Below are 19 T cell receptor beta chains sequenced from a single sample in a study of cytomegalovirus exposure and HLA in healthy donors. Assay used: immunoSEQ multiplex PCR; TCRdb lists only in-frame clones, some missing. Altogether 220,000 or so clones are present, 75% to 90% being singletons, with the ten largest covering roughly 5.5%. Material: PBMCs. The receptors stem from a woman under 30 in good health and CMV-seronegative.

This sequence joins TRBV4-1 and TRBJ2-7; 8 positions match TRBD1. V dropped 5 bases and J dropped 1; count of bases not matched to a gene: 10. CDR3 length equals 16 residues. Germline CDR1 and CDR2: MGHRA and YSYEKL. In DNA form, the CDR3 reads TGCGCCAGCAGCGTACAGGGGGATGAGGCATCCTACGAGCAGTACTTC. It yields the protein CASSVQGDEASYEQYF.

The chain links TRBV2 to TRBJ1-4; D is possibly TRBD1 (6 bases). V shed 8 bases and J shed 3 bases, with 13 bases lying between them. This CDR3 comprises 14 residues. CDR1 is SNHLY and CDR2 is FYNNEI in the germline V gene. The CDR3 loop is CASGRGAPNEKLFF. CDR3 DNA: TGTGCCAGCGGTAGGGGGGCCCCTAATGAAAAACTGTTTTTT.

This clone is a singleton in its sample. One junction end does not reproduce the germline sequence, and a read error may be involved. The rearrangement uses TRBV28 and TRBJ2-7; 9 bases line up with TRBD1. Germline CDR1 reads MDHEN; CDR2 reads SYDVKM. The CDR3 length is 13 residues. This chain's CDR3 is CASNLQGAREQYF. CDR3 nucleotides: TGTGCCAGCAATTTACAGGGGGCTAGAGAGCAGTACTTC. The full variable domain, its missing parts supplied by reference TRBV28 and TRBJ2-7, is DVKVTQSSRYLVKRTGEKVFLECVQDMDHENMFWYRQDPGLGLRLIYFSYDVKMKEKGDIPEGYSVSREKKERFSLILESASTNQTSMYLCASNLQGAREQYFGPGTRLTVT.

The chain uses TRBV10-3 and TRBJ1-1; TRBD1 matches 11 bases. This CDR3 has 14 residues. The trim removed 7 bases at V and 4 bases at J, leaving 5 bases unmatched. CDR1 is ENHRY and CDR2 is SYGVKD in the germline V gene. CDR3 sequence reads: CAITPGQGGTEAFF. CDR3 bases: TGTGCCATCACCCCGGGACAGGGGGGCACTGAAGCTTTCTTT.

The chain combines TRBV2 with TRBJ2-7; D unclear. CDR3 length: 14 amino acids. Between the trimmed V and J ends, which lost 6 bases and 2 bases, there was a span of 14 bases. Per the germline V gene, CDR1 is SNHLY and CDR2 is FYNNEI. CDR3 amino acids: CASRTHNGAYEQYF. CDR3 nucleotide sequence: TGTGCCAGCAGGACACATAATGGCGCCTACGAGCAGTACTTC.

The chain combines TRBV27 with TRBJ2-3, with 7 bases that match TRBD1. Germline lookup yields CDR1 MNHEY and CDR2 SMNVEV (reference sequence). The junction had 13 bases not matched to a gene; V was cut back by 5 bases and J by 8 bases. This CDR3 comprises 15 residues. The chain's CDR3 is CASSVDRDLLGTQYF. The DNA for the CDR3 is TGTGCCAGCAGTGTAGACAGGGATCTTCTGGGTACGCAGTATTTT.

The chain uses TRBV4-1 and TRBJ1-1; maybe TRBD1 (6 bases). V lost 2 bases to trimming and J lost 1 base, with 11 bases between them. The length of the CDR3 is 15 residues. Per the germline V gene, CDR1 is MGHRA and CDR2 is YSYEKL. CDR3 sequence (DNA): TGCGCCAGCAGCCAACTTCCGGGACAGAACACTGAAGCTTTCTTT. This translates into CASSQLPGQNTEAFF.

The chain uses TRBV29-1 and TRBJ1-1; a possible D gene is TRBD1 (6 bases). The CDR3 sequence is 12 residues long. The V end was cut by 7 bases, the J end by 6 bases, with 15 bases between. Germline CDR1 is SQVTM and CDR2 is ANQGSEA. DNA for the CDR3: TGCAGCGGAATGTTCAGGGGAGCTGAAGCTTTCTTT. Translated, it gives CSGMFRGAEAFF.

This clone was picked up a small number of times. The chain joins TRBV10-2 to TRBJ2-2; 7 bases are a match to TRBD1. Germline V gives CDR1 WSHSY, CDR2 SAAADI. V dropped 6 bases and J dropped 1; count of bases not matched to a gene: 5. The CDR3 totals 15 residues. This CDR3 is CASRPRQGNTGELFF. CDR3 bases: TGCGCCAGCAGACCTAGACAGGGGAACACCGGGGAGCTGTTTTTT.

The V gene is TRBV10-1, the J gene TRBJ1-5; maybe TRBD1 (5 bases). V gave up 5 bases and J gave up 6 bases, with 11 bases separating them. CDR3 size: 13 residues. CDR1 and CDR2 from the germline V gene are WNHNN and SYGVQD (reference sequence). CDR3 sequence (DNA): TGCGCCAGCAGTCAGGGTTCGGGTCAGCCCCAGCATTTT. It translates to CASSQGSGQPQHF.

The J gene is TRBJ1-6, the V gene TRBV5-1; 7 bases fit TRBD1. Losses at the gene ends were 4 bases for V and 6 bases for J; bases not matched to a gene: 4. The CDR3 covers 14 residues. CDR1 and CDR2 from the germline V gene are SGHRS and YFSETQ. The CDR3 sequence: CASSGGQTNSPLHF. CDR3 in DNA: TGCGCCAGCAGCGGGGGACAGACTAATTCACCCCTCCACTTT.

CDR3 sequence (DNA): TGTGCCAGCAGTGAACTCCTAGCCTCGGCCGGGGAGCTGTTTTTT. It encodes CASSELLASAGELFF. The chain uses TRBV6-1 and TRBJ2-2, with D maybe TRBD2 (5 bases). Germline V lookup: CDR1 MNHNS, CDR2 SASEGT. Between the trimmed V and J ends, which lost 2 bases and 6 bases, there was a span of 13 bases. The CDR3 contains 15 residues.

The rearrangement uses TRBV6-5 and TRBJ2-7; TRBD2 matches 12 bases. There are 15 residues in the CDR3. Losses at the gene ends were 6 bases for V and 4 bases for J; bases not matched to a gene: 7. Germline CDR1 and CDR2: MNHEY and SVGAGI. DNA of the CDR3: TGTGCCAGCAGGCCGACTAGCGGGAGTTATTACGAGCAGTACTTC. Encoded protein: CASRPTSGSYYEQYF.

The chain employs TRBV27 and TRBJ1-1, with no clear D. Germline CDR1 and CDR2: MNHEY and SMNVEV (reference sequence). The CDR3 length is 14 residues. The V end was cut by 5 bases, the J end by 1 base, with 11 bases between. The DNA of the CDR3 is TGTGCCAGCAGTCCCACTCCGAGGAACACTGAAGCTTTCTTT. This sequence encodes CASSPTPRNTEAFF.

The chain is built from TRBV4-1 and TRBJ2-7; tentative D call: TRBD2 (5 bases). Germline values: CDR1 MGHRA, CDR2 YSYEKL. The CDR3 is made up of 14 amino acids. The V end lost 4 bases, the J end lost 6 bases, and 16 bases lay between the germline ends. The CDR3 loop reads CASSPTLGSGEQYF. CDR3 coding DNA: TGCGCCAGCAGCCCCACCTTGGGGAGTGGCGAGCAGTACTTC.

The genes are TRBV2 and TRBJ2-3, with D possibly matching TRBD2 (5 bases). The V and J ends lost 1 base and 2 bases respectively, with 7 bases between them. Germline V gene data show CDR1 as SNHLY and CDR2 as FYNNEI. The CDR3 covers 14 residues. Here the CDR3 DNA reads TGTGCCAGCAGTGAAGGAGGGTACACAGATACGCAGTATTTT. This sequence encodes CASSEGGYTDTQYF.

This chain links TRBV15 with TRBJ2-1, with D perhaps matching TRBD2 (5 bases). The V end was cut by 1 base, the J end by 0 bases, with 13 bases between. Germline-derived CDR1 and CDR2 are LNHNV and YYDKDF (reference sequence). The CDR3 is 17 amino acids. The CDR3 coding sequence is TGTGCCACCAGCAGAGTGGCTAGCCGCCGCTCCTACAATGAGCAGTTCTTC. Its protein product is CATSRVASRRSYNEQFF.

This chain connects TRBV4-1 to TRBJ1-1; D unclear. The CDR3 sequence is 15 residues long. The germline V and J ends were trimmed by 0 bases and 1 base, with 9 bases remaining between them. The germline gives CDR1 MGHRA, CDR2 YSYEKL. The CDR3 DNA is TGCGCCAGCAGCCAAGATCTACGGGGGAACACTGAAGCTTTCTTT. As protein: CASSQDLRGNTEAFF.

This clone was recorded only once. The rearrangement joins TRBV7-8 to TRBJ2-5, with TRBD2 matching 14 bases. CDR1 SGHVS and CDR2 FQNEAQ come from the germline V gene. This CDR3 contains 17 residues. The V and J ends lost 1 base and 2 bases, in that order; junction bases with no gene match: 3. CDR3 loop: CASSLVGLAGVQETQYF. DNA for the CDR3: TGTGCCAGCAGCTTAGTGGGACTAGCGGGAGTACAAGAGACCCAGTACTTC.